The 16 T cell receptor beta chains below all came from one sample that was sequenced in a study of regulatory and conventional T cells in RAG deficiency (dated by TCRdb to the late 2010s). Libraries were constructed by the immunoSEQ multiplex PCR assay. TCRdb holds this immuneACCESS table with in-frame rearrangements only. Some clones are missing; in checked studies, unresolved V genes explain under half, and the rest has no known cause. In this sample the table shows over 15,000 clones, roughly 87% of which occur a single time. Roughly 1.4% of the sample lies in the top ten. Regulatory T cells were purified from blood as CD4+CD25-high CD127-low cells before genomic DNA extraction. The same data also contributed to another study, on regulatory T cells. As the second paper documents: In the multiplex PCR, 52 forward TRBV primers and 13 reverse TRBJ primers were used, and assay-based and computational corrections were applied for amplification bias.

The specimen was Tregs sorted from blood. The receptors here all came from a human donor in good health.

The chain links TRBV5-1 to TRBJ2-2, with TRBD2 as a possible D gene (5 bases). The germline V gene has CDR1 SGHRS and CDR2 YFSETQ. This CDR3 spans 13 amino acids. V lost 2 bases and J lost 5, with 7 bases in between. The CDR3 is CASSFGGTGELFF. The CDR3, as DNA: TGCGCCAGCAGCTTTGGCGGGACCGGGGAGCTGTTTTTT.

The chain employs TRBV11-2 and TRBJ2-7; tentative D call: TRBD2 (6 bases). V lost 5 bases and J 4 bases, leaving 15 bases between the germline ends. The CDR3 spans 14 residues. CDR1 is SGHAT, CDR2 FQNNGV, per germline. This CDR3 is CASSLAGRAYEQYF. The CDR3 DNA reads TGTGCCAGCAGCCTTGCGGGGCGGGCATACGAGCAGTACTTC.

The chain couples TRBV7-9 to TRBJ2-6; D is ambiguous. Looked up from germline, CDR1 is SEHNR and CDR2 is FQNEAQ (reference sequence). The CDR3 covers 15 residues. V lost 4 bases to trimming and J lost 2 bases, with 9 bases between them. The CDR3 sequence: CASSSMNAGANVLTF. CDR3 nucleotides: TGTGCCAGCAGCTCTATGAACGCTGGGGCCAACGTCCTGACTTTC.

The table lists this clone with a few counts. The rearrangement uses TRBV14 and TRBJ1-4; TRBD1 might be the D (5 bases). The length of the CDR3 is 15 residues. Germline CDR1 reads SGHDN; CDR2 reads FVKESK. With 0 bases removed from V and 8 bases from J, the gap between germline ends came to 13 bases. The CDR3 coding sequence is TGTGCCAGCAGCCAAGATTCAGGGCCAGGGGAAAAACTGTTTTTT. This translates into CASSQDSGPGEKLFF.

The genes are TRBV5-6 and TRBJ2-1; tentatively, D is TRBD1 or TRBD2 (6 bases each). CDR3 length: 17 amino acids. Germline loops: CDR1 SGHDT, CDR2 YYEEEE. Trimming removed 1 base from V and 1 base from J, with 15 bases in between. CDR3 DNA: TGTGCCAGCAGCTTGATTTCGGGGGCCGCGTCCTACAATGAGCAGTTCTTC. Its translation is CASSLISGAASYNEQFF.

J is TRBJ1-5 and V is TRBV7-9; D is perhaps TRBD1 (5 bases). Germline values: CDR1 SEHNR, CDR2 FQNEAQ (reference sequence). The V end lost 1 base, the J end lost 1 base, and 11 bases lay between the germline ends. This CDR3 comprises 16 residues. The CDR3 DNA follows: TGTGCCAGCAGCTTAGGGGACGGAATAAGCAATCAGCCCCAGCATTTT. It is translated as CASSLGDGISNQPQHF.

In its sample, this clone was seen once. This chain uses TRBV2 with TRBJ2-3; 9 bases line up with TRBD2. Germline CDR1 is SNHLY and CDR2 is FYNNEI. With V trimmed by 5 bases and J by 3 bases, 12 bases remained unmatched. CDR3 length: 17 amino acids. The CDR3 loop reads CASSPTRQTSGTDTQYF. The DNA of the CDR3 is TGTGCCAGCAGTCCAACTCGACAGACTAGCGGTACAGATACGCAGTATTTT.

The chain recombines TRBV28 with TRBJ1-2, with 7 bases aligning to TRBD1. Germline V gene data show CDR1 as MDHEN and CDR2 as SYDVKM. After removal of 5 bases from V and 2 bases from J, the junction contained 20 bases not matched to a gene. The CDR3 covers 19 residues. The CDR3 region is CASSDGGIRGQTPNYGYTF. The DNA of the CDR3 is TGTGCCAGCAGTGATGGGGGGATAAGGGGACAGACACCAAACTATGGCTACACCTTC.

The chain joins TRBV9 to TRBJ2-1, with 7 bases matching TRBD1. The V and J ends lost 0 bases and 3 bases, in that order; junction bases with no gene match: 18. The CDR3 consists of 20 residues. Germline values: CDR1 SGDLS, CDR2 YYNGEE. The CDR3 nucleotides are TGTGCCAGCAGCGTAGATGACCGGGCGTGGTGGCAGGGGGACTACAATGAGCAGTTCTTC. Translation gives CASSVDDRAWWQGDYNEQFF.

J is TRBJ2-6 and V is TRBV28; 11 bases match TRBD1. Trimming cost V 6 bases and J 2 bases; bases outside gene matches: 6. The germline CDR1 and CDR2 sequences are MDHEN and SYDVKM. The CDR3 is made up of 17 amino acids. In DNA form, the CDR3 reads TGTGCCAGCAGCAATGGACAGGGGGCACCTGGGGCCAACGTCCTGACTTTC. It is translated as CASSNGQGAPGANVLTF.

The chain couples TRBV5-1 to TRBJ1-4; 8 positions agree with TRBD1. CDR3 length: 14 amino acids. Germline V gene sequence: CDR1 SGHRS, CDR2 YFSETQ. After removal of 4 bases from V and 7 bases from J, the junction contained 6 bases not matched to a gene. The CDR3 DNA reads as TGCGCCAGCAGCGGCGGACAGGGAGGTGAAAAACTGTTTTTT. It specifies CASSGGQGGEKLFF.

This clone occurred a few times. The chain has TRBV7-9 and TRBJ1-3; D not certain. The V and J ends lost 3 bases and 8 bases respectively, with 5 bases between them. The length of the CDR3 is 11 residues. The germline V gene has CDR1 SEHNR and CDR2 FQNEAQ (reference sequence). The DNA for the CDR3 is TGTGCCAGCAGCTTGATGGACACCATATATTTT. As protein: CASSLMDTIYF. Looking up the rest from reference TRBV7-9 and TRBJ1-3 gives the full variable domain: DTGVSQNPRHKITKRGQNVTFRCDPISEHNRLYWYRQTLGQGPEFLTYFQNEAQLEKSRLLSDRFSAERPKGSFSTLEIQRTEQGDSAMYLCASSLMDTIYFGEGSWLTVV.

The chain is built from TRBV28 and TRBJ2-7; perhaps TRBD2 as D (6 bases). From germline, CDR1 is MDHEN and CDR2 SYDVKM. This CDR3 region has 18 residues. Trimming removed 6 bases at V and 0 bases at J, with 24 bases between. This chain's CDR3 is CASSPDGGFVLASYEQYF. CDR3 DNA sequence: TGTGCCAGCAGCCCTGATGGGGGGTTTGTACTAGCCTCCTACGAGCAGTACTTC. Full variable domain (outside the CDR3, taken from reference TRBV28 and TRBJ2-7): DVKVTQSSRYLVKRTGEKVFLECVQDMDHENMFWYRQDPGLGLRLIYFSYDVKMKEKGDIPEGYSVSREKKERFSLILESASTNQTSMYLCASSPDGGFVLASYEQYFGPGTRLTVT.

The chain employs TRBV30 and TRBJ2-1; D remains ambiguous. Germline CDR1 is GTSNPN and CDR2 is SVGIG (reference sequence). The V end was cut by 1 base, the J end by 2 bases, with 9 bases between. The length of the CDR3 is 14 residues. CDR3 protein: CAWSARVPYNEQFF. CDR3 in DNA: TGTGCCTGGAGTGCTAGAGTCCCCTACAATGAGCAGTTCTTC.

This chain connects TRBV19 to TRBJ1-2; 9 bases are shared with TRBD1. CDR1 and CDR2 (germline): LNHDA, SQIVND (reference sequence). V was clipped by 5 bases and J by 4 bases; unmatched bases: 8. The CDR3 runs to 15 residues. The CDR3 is CASSSAGQGTYGYTF. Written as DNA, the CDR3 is TGTGCCAGTAGTTCCGCGGGACAGGGAACCTATGGCTACACCTTC.

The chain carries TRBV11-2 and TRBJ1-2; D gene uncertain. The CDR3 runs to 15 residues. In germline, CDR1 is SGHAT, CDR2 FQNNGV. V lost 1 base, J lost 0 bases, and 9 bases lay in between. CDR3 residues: CASSLVRTANYGYTF. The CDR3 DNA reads TGTGCCAGCAGCTTAGTCAGGACCGCTAACTATGGCTACACCTTC. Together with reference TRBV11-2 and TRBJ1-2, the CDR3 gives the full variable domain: EAGVAQSPRYKIIEKRQSVAFWCNPISGHATLYWYQQILGQGPKLLIQFQNNGVVDDSQLPKDRFSAERLKGVDSTLKIQPAKLEDSAVYLCASSLVRTANYGYTFGSGTRLTVV.